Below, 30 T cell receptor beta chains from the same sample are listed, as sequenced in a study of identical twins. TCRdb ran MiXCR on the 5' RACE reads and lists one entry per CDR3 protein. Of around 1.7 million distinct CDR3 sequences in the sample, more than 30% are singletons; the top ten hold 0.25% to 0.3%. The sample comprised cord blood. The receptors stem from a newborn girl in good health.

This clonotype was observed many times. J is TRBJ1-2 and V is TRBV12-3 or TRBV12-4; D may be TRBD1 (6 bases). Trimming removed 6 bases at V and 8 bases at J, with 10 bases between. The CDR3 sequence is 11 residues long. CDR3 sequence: CASREQGGYTF. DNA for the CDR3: TGTGCCAGCAGGGAACAGGGCGGCTACACCTTC.

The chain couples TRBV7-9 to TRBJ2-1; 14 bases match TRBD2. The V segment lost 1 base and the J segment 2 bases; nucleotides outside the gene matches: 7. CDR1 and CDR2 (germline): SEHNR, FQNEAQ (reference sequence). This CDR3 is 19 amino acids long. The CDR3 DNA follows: TGTGCCAGCAGCTTAGTCCGACTAGCGGGGGGGCGACCCTACAATGAGCAGTTCTTC. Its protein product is CASSLVRLAGGRPYNEQFF.

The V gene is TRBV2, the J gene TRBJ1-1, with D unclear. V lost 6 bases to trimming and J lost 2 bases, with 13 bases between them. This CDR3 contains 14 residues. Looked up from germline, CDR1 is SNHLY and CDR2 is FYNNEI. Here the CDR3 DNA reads TGTGCCAGCAGGCACGTCAGAAGTAACACTGAAGCTTTCTTT. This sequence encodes CASRHVRSNTEAFF. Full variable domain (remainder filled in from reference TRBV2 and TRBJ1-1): EPEVTQTPSHQVTQMGQEVILRCVPISNHLYFYWYRQILGQKVEFLVSFYNNEISEKSEIFDDQFSVERPDGSNFTLKIRSTKLEDSAMYFCASRHVRSNTEAFFGQGTRLTVV.

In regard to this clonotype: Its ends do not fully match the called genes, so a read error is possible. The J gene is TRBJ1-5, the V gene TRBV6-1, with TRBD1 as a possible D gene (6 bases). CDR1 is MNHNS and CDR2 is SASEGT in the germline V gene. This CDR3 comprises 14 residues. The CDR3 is CASSVGQQNQPQHF. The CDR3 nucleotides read TGCGCCAGCAGTGTAGGACAGCAAAATCAGCCCCAGCATTTT.

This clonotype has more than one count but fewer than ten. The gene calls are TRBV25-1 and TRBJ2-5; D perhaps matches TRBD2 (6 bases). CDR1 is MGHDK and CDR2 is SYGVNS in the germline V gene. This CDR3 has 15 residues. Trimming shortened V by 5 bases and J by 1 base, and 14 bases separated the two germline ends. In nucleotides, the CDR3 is TGTGCCAGCAGTCGTCCGGCGGGATCCCAAGAGACCCAGTACTTC. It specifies CASSRPAGSQETQYF.

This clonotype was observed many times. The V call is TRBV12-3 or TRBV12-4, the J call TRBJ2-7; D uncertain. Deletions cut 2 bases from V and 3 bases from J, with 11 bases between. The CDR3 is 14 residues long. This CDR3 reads CASSLKVTGYEQYF. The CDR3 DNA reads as TGTGCCAGCAGTTTAAAGGTCACTGGCTACGAGCAGTACTTC.

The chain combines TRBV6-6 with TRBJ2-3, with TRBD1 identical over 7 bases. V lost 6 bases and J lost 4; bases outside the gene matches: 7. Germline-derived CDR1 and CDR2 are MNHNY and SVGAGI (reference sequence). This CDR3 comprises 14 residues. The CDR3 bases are TGTGCCAGCAGATATTACGACAGGGCAGATACGCAGTATTTT. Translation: CASRYYDRADTQYF.

The CDR3 region is CASSHPWTSLTDTQYF. The CDR3 DNA sequence: TGTGCCAGCAGCCACCCCTGGACTAGCCTCACAGATACGCAGTATTTT. The rearrangement joins TRBV4-2 to TRBJ2-3; TRBD2 aligns across 8 bases. Germline V gene data show CDR1 as LGHNA and CDR2 as YNFKEQ. Trimming cost V 3 bases and J 2 bases; bases outside gene matches: 7. CDR3 length equals 16 residues.

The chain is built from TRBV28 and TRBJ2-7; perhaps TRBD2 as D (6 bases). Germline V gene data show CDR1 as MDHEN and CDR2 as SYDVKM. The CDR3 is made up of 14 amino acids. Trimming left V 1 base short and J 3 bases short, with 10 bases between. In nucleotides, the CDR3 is TGTGCCAGCAGTTTATTCCCGGGGGTCTACGAGCAGTACTTC. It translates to CASSLFPGVYEQYF. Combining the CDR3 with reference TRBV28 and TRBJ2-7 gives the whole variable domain DVKVTQSSRYLVKRTGEKVFLECVQDMDHENMFWYRQDPGLGLRLIYFSYDVKMKEKGDIPEGYSVSREKKERFSLILESASTNQTSMYLCASSLFPGVYEQYFGPGTRLTVT.

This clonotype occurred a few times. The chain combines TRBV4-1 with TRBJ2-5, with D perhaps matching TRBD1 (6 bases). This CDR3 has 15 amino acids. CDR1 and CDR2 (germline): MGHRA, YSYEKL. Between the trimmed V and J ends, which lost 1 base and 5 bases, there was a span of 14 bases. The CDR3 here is CASSQVLQGRETQYF. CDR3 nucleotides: TGCGCCAGCAGCCAAGTATTACAGGGACGGGAGACCCAGTACTTC.

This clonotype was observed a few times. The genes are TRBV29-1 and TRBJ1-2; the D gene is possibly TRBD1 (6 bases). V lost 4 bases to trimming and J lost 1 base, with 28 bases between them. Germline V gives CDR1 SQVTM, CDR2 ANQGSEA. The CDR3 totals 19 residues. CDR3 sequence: CSVGSRGGVDRGFNYGYTF. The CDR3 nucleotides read TGCAGCGTTGGATCCAGGGGAGGGGTGGATAGGGGTTTTAACTATGGCTACACCTTC.

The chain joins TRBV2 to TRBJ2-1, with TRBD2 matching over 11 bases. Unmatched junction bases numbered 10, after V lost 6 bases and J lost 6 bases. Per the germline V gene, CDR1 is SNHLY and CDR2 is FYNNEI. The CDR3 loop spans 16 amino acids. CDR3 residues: CASRSNLAGGLNEQFF. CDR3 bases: TGTGCCAGCAGATCGAATCTAGCGGGGGGACTCAATGAGCAGTTCTTC.

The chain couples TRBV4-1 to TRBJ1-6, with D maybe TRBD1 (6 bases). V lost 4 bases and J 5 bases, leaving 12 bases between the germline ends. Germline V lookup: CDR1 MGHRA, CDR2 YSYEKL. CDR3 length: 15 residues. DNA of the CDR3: TGCGCCAGCAGCCCGATGGGACACCATAATTCACCCCTCCACTTT. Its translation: CASSPMGHHNSPLHF.

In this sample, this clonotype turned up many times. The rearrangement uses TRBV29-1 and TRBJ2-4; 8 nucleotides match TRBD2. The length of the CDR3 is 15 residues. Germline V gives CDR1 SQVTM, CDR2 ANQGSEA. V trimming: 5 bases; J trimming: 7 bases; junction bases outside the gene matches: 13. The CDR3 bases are TGCAGCGTTCAGGCCGCACGCGGGAGGAATAACATTCAGTACTTC. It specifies CSVQAARGRNNIQYF.

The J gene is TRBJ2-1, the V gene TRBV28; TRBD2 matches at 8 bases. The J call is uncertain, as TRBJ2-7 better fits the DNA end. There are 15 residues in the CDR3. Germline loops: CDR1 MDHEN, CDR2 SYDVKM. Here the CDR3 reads CASSFGGGRYNEQYF. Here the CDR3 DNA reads TGTGCCAGCAGTTTCGGGGGGGGACGATACAATGAGCAGTACTTC.

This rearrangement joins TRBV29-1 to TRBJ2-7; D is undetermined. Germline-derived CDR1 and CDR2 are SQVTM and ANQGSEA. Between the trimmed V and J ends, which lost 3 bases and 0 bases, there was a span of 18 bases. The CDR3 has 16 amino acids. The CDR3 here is CSVEAPFRVSSYEQYF. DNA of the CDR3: TGCAGCGTTGAGGCCCCCTTTCGCGTCAGCTCCTACGAGCAGTACTTC.

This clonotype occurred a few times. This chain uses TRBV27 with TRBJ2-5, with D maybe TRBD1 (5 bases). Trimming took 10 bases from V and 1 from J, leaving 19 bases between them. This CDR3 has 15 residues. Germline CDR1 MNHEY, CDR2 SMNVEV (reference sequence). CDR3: CATARVVDLQETQYF. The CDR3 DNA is TGTGCCACCGCCAGGGTAGTCGACCTCCAAGAGACCCAGTACTTC.

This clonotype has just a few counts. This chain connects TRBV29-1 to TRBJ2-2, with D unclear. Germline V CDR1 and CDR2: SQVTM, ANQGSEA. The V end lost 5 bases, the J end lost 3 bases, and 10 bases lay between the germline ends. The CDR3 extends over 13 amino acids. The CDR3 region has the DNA TGCAGCGTTACGGCTACCCACACCGGGGAGCTGTTTTTT. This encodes CSVTATHTGELFF.

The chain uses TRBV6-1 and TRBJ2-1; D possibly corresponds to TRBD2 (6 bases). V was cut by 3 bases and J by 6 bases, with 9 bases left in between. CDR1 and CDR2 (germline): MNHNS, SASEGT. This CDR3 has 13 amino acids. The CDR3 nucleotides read TGTGCCAGCAGTGAGGGGGGAATCAATGAGCAGTTCTTC. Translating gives CASSEGGINEQFF.

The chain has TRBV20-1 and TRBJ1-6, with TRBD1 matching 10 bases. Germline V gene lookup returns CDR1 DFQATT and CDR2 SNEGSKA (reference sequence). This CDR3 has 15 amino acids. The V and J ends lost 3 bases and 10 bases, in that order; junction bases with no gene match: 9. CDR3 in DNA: TGCAGTGCTAGGAACTCCGGGACAGGGGAATCACCCCTCCACTTT. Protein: CSARNSGTGESPLHF.

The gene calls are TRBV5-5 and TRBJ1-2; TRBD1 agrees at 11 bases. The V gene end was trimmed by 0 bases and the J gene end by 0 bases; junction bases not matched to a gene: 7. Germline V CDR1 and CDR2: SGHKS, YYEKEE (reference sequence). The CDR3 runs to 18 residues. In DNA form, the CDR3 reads TGTGCCAGCAGCTTGGCAGGGGACAGGGGGATAGCTAACTATGGCTACACCTTC. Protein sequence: CASSLAGDRGIANYGYTF.

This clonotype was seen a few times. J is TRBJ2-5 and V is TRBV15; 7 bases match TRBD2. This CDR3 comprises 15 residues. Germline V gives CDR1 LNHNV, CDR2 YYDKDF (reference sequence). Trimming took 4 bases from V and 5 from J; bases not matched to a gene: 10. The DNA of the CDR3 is TGTGCCACCAGCATAGGCAGCGGGGCCATGGAGACCCAGTACTTC. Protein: CATSIGSGAMETQYF. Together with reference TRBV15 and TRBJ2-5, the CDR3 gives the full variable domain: DAMVIQNPRYQVTQFGKPVTLSCSQTLNHNVMYWYQQKSSQAPKLLFHYYDKDFNNEADTPDNFQSRRPNTSFCFLDIRSPGLGDTAMYLCATSIGSGAMETQYFGPGTRLLVL.

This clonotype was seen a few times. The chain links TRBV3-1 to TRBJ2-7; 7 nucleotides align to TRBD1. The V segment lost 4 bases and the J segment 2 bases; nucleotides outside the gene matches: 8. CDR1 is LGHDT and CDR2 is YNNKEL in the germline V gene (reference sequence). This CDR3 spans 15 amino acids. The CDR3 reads CASSRRADRAYEQYF. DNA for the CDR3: TGTGCCAGCAGCCGTAGGGCCGACAGGGCCTACGAGCAGTACTTC.

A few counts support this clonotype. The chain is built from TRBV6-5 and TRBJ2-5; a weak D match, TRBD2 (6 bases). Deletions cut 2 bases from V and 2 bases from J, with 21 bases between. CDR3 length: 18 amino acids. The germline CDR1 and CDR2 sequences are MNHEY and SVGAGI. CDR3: CASSYGRTSQTTQETQYF. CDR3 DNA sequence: TGTGCCAGCAGTTACGGGCGAACTAGCCAGACTACTCAAGAGACCCAGTACTTC.

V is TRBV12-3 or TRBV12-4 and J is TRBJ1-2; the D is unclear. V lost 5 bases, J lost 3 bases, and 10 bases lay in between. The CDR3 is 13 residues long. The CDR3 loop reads CASSVGFHYGYTF. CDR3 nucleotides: TGTGCCAGCAGTGTGGGATTCCACTATGGCTACACCTTC.

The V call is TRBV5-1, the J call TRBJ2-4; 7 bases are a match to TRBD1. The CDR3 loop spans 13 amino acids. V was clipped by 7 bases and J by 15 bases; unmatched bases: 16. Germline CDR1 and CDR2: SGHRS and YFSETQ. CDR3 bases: TGCGCCAGCCAATGGACAGGTCTCTACGAGCGGTACTTC. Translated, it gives CASQWTGLYERYF.

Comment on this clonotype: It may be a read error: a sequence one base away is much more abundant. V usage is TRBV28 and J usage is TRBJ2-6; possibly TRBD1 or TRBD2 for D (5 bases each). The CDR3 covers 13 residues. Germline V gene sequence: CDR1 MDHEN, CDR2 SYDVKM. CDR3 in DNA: TGTGCCAGCTTATCGACCGGGGCCAGCGTCCTGACTTTC. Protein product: CASLSTGASVLTF.

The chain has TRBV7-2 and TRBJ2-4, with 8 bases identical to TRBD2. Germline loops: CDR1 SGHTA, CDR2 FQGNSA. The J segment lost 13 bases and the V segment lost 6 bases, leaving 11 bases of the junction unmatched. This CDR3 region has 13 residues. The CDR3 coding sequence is TGTGCCAGCAGGAGGACTAGCCAAGAGGCCCAGTACTTC. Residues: CASRRTSQEAQYF. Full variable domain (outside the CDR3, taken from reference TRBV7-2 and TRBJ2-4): GAGVSQSPSNKVTEKGKDVELRCDPISGHTALYWYRQSLGQGLEFLIYFQGNSAPDKSGLPSDRFSAERTGGSVSTLTIQRTQQEDSAVYLCASRRTSQEAQYFGAGTRLSVL.

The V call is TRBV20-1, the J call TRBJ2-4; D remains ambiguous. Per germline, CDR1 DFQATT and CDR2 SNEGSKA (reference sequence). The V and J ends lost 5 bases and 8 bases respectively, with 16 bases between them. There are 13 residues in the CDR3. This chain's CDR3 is CSALQLPLDIQYF. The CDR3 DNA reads TGCAGTGCTTTGCAACTCCCGCTGGACATTCAGTACTTC.

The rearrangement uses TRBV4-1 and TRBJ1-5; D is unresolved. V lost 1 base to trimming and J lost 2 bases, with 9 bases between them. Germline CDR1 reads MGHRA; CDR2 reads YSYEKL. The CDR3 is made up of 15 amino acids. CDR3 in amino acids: CASSQVPVGNQPQHF. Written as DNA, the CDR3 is TGCGCCAGCAGCCAAGTTCCAGTGGGCAATCAGCCCCAGCATTTT.